These 16 T cell receptor beta chains were sequenced from one sample in a study of tissue T cells after allogeneic stem cell transplantation. Using immunoSEQ multiplex PCR, the repertoire was profiled, and TCRdb retains in-frame clones only, with some absent. The sample lists tens of thousands of clones, 65% to 90% occurring once. This sample comprised blood, obtained before transplantation. The receptors were gathered from a woman aged 18 to 49 who later had graft-versus-host disease after an allogeneic stem cell transplant.

V usage is TRBV18 and J usage is TRBJ2-3; D perhaps matches TRBD1 (5 bases). The germline V and J ends were trimmed by 6 bases and 4 bases, with 23 bases remaining between them. Germline V lookup: CDR1 KGHSH, CDR2 LQKENI. This CDR3 spans 17 amino acids. DNA of the CDR3: TGTGCCAGCTCTCCCAGCCCGGGCCAGGGTCTGGCAGATACGCAGTATTTT. Its protein product is CASSPSPGQGLADTQYF.

By proportion, this clone is large. Other DNA sequences in this specimen translate into the identical CDR3. V is TRBV7-3 and J is TRBJ2-2; 7 bases match TRBD1. V lost 2 bases and J lost 1; bases outside the gene matches: 1. Germline V CDR1 and CDR2: SGHTA, FQGTGA. The CDR3 runs 15 residues. The CDR3 spells CASSLGDRNTGELFF. CDR3 bases: TGTGCCAGCAGCTTAGGGGACAGGAACACCGGGGAGCTGTTTTTT.

This chain uses TRBV7-6 with TRBJ1-1, with D tentatively TRBD1 (6 bases). V gave up 2 bases and J gave up 1 base, with 20 bases separating them. Germline V gene sequence: CDR1 SGHVS, CDR2 FNYEAQ. This CDR3 comprises 18 residues. The CDR3 nucleotides are TGTGCCAGCAGCTTAAGGATTATTAAGGGGGTAACGAACACTGAAGCTTTCTTT. Translated, it gives CASSLRIIKGVTNTEAFF. Complete variable domain (other parts from reference TRBV7-6 and TRBJ1-1): GAGVSQSPRYKVTKRGQDVALRCDPISGHVSLYWYRQALGQGPEFLTYFNYEAQQDKSGLPNDRFSAERPEGSISTLTIQRTEQRDSAMYRCASSLRIIKGVTNTEAFFGQGTRLTVV.

This chain uses TRBV5-1 with TRBJ1-1; D unresolved. Looked up from germline, CDR1 is SGHRS and CDR2 is YFSETQ. The CDR3 consists of 13 residues. Trimming cost V 4 bases and J 4 bases, with 11 bases left between them. The CDR3 is CASSIKDGTEAFF. The DNA for the CDR3 is TGCGCCAGCAGCATAAAAGACGGCACTGAAGCTTTCTTT.

This clone has a single count. CDR3 sequence (DNA): TGTGCCAGCAGCTTGACCGGGGCAATCACCGGGGAGCTGTTTTTT. It specifies CASSLTGAITGELFF. The chain employs TRBV7-9 and TRBJ2-2; D may correspond to TRBD1 or TRBD2 (5 bases each). The CDR3 covers 15 residues. Germline CDR1 is SEHNR and CDR2 is FQNEAQ (reference sequence). Between the trimmed V and J ends, which lost 3 bases and 4 bases, there was a span of 12 bases.

The J gene is TRBJ1-2, the V gene TRBV27, with TRBD1 as a possible D gene (6 bases). The germline V gene encodes CDR1 MNHEY and CDR2 SMNVEV (reference sequence). Trimming took 6 bases from V and 5 from J, leaving 19 bases between them. The CDR3 consists of 15 residues. CDR3 in amino acids: CASSRITGGRYGYTF. CDR3 in DNA: TGTGCCAGCAGCCGAATAACTGGGGGCAGGTATGGCTACACCTTC.

The genes are TRBV6-2 or TRBV6-3 and TRBJ1-2; TRBD1 matches 9 bases. Per the germline V gene, CDR1 is MNHEY and CDR2 is SVGEGT. The CDR3 runs 13 residues. Losses at the gene ends were 2 bases for V and 7 bases for J; bases not matched to a gene: 2. The CDR3 protein is CASSYGTGTGYTF. DNA of the CDR3: TGTGCCAGCAGTTACGGGACAGGGACTGGCTACACCTTC.

This chain connects TRBV30 to TRBJ1-2, with D unresolved. The CDR3 has 12 residues. Trimming removed 1 base at V and 8 bases at J, with 11 bases between. Per the germline V gene, CDR1 is GTSNPN and CDR2 is SVGIG (reference sequence). The CDR3 sequence: CAWSAGSDGYTF. The CDR3 coding sequence is TGTGCCTGGAGTGCTGGGTCTGACGGCTACACCTTC.

The chain carries TRBV10-3 and TRBJ1-1; D unresolved. Trimming removed 6 bases at V and 2 bases at J, with 10 bases between. This CDR3 is 13 amino acids long. The germline CDR1 and CDR2 sequences are ENHRY and SYGVKD. CDR3 in DNA: TGTGCCATCAGCTTCCAGATAAACACTGAAGCTTTCTTT. Protein sequence: CAISFQINTEAFF.

V gene TRBV5-1 combines with J gene TRBJ1-4; D uncertain. Per germline, CDR1 SGHRS and CDR2 YFSETQ. The CDR3 contains 14 residues. V lost 5 bases, J lost 8 bases, and 16 bases lay in between. CDR3 region: CASRDAAASEKLFF. CDR3 sequence (DNA): TGCGCCAGCAGGGACGCAGCCGCCTCGGAAAAACTGTTTTTT.

The chain recombines TRBV6-5 with TRBJ2-7; TRBD2 agrees at 8 bases. This CDR3 contains 14 residues. Per germline, CDR1 MNHEY and CDR2 SVGAGI. The V gene end was trimmed by 0 bases and the J gene end by 4 bases; junction bases not matched to a gene: 2. CDR3 amino acids: CASSYSREGYEQYF. DNA of the CDR3: TGTGCCAGCAGTTACTCTCGGGAGGGGTACGAGCAGTACTTC.

This chain uses TRBV5-4 with TRBJ1-4, with D perhaps TRBD1 (5 bases). The CDR3 length is 15 residues. The germline V and J ends were trimmed by 4 bases and 6 bases, with 16 bases remaining between them. The germline V gene encodes CDR1 SGHNT and CDR2 YYREEE (reference sequence). This CDR3 is CASSQPGLKDEKLFF. Here the CDR3 DNA reads TGTGCCAGCAGCCAGCCAGGGCTAAAAGATGAAAAACTGTTTTTT.

This clone was seen a few times. The gene calls are TRBV5-8 and TRBJ2-1, with 10 bases identical to TRBD2. The CDR3 runs 17 residues. Germline V gene lookup returns CDR1 SGHTS and CDR2 YDEGEE. J lost 5 bases, V lost 3 bases, and 11 bases had no gene match. This CDR3 reads CASSSGLLAGLDNEQFF. Here the CDR3 DNA reads TGTGCCAGCAGCTCTGGATTACTAGCGGGGCTCGACAATGAGCAGTTCTTC.

The V and J genes are TRBV4-1 and TRBJ2-1; D ambiguous. CDR3 length equals 16 residues. V lost 2 bases, J lost 6 bases, and 17 bases lay in between. Germline-derived CDR1 and CDR2 are MGHRA and YSYEKL. CDR3 nucleotide sequence: TGCGCCAGCAGCCAACACACCCAGTATTATTTCAATGAGCAGTTCTTC. It specifies CASSQHTQYYFNEQFF.

CDR3 amino acids: CASSRLAGDTGELFF. The CDR3 DNA reads as TGTGCCAGCAGCCGACTAGCGGGGGACACCGGGGAGCTGTTTTTT. The chain uses TRBV4-2 and TRBJ2-2; 12 nucleotides agree with TRBD2. Trimming at V came to 4 bases and at J to 3 bases, leaving 0 bases not matched to a gene. The CDR3 is made up of 15 amino acids. Looked up from germline, CDR1 is LGHNA and CDR2 is YNFKEQ.

V is TRBV5-6 and J is TRBJ2-7; weak D call: TRBD2 (6 bases). V lost 3 bases, J lost 2 bases, and 18 bases lay in between. This CDR3 is built from 16 residues. Per germline, CDR1 SGHDT and CDR2 YYEEEE. The CDR3 DNA reads TGTGCCAGCAGCTCGGGACTTAAAGGAGGTCCCTACGAGCAGTACTTC. Translated, it gives CASSSGLKGGPYEQYF.